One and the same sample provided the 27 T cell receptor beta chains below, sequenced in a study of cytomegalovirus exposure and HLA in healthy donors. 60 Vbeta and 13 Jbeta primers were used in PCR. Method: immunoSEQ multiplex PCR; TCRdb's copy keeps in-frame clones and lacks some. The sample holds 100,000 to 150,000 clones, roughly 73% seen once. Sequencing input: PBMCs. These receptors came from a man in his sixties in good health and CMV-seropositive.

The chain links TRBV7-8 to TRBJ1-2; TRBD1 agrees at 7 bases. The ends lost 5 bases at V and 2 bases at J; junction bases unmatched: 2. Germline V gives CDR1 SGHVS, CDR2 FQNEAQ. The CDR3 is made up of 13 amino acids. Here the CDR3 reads CASSTTGNYGYTF. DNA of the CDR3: TGTGCCAGCAGCACGACAGGGAACTATGGCTACACCTTC. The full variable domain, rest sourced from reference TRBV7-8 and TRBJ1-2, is GAGVSQSPRYKVAKRGQDVALRCDPISGHVSLFWYQQALGQGPEFLTYFQNEAQLDKSGLPSDRFFAERPEGSVSTLKIQRTQQEDSAVYLCASSTTGNYGYTFGSGTRLTVV.

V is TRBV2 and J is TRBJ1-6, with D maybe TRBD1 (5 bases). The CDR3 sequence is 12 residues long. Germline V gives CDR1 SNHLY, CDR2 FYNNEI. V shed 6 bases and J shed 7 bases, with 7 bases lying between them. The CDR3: CASSHRNSPLHF. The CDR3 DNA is TGTGCCAGCAGCCACAGGAATTCACCCCTCCACTTT.

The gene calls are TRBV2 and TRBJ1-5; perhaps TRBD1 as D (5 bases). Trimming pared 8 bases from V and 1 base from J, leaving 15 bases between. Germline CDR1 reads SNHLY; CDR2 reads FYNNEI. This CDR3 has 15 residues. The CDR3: CASSSQGFSNQPQHF. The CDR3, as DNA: TGTGCCAGCTCTTCCCAGGGTTTCAGCAATCAGCCCCAGCATTTT.

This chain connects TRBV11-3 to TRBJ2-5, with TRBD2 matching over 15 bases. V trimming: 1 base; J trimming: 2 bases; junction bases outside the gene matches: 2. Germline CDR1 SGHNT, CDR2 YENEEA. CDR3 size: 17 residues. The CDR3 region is CASSLGGTSGGQETQYF. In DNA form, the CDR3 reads TGTGCCAGCAGCTTAGGTGGGACTAGCGGGGGGCAAGAGACCCAGTACTTC. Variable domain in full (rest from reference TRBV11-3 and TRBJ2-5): EAGVVQSPRYKIIEKKQPVAFWCNPISGHNTLYWYLQNLGQGPELLIRYENEEAVDDSQLPKDRFSAERLKGVDSTLKIQPAELGDSAVYLCASSLGGTSGGQETQYFGPGTRLLVL.

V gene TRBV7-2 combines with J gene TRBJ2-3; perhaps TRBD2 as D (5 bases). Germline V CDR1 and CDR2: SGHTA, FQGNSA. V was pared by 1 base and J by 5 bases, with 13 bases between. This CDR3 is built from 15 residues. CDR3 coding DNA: TGTGCCAGCAGCTTAGGGACTCTAAAGGTAGATACGCAGTATTTT. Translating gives CASSLGTLKVDTQYF.

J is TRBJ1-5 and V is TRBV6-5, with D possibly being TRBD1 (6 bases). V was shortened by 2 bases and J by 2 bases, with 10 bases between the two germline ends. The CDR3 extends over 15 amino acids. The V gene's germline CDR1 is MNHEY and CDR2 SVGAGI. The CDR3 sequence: CASSYRGRGNQPQHF. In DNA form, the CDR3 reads TGTGCCAGCAGTTACAGGGGGAGAGGCAATCAGCCCCAGCATTTT.

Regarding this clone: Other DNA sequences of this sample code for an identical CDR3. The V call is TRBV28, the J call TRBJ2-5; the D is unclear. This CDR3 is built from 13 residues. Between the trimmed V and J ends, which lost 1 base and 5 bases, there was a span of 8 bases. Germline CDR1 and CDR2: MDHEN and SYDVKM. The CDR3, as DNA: TGTGCCAGCAGTTTATCCGGTTCGGAGACCCAGTACTTC. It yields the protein CASSLSGSETQYF.

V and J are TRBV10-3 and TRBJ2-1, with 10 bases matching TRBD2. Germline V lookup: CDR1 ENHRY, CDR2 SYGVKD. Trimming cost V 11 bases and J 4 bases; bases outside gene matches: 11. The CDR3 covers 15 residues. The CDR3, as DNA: TGTGCCGGAGCGGATGTAGCGGGGGGTTACAATGAGCAGTTCTTC. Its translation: CAGADVAGGYNEQFF.

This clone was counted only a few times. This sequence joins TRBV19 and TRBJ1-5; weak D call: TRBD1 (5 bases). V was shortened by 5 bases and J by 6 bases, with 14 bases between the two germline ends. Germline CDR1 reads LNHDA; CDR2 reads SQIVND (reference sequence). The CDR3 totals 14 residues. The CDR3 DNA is TGTGCCAGTAGTGGGACGGGAGGACTTCAGCCCCAGCATTTT. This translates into CASSGTGGLQPQHF.

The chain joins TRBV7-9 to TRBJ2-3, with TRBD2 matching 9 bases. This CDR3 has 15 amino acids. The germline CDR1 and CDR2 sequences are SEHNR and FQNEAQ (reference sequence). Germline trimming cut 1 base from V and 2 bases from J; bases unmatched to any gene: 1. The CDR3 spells CASSLGGGATDTQYF. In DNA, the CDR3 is TGTGCCAGCAGCTTAGGCGGGGGGGCCACAGATACGCAGTATTTT.

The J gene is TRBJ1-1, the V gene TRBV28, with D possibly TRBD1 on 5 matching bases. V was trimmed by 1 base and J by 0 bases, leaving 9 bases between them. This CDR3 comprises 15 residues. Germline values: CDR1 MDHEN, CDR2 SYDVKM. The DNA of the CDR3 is TGTGCCAGCAGTTTATTGGGGCCGATGAACACTGAAGCTTTCTTT. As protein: CASSLLGPMNTEAFF.

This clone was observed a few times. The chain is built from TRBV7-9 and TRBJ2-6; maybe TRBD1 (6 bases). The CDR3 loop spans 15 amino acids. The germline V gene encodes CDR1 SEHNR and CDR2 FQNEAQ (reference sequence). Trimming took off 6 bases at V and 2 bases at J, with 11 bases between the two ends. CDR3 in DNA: TGTGCCAGCAGTCCACAGGGTGCTGGGGCCAACGTCCTGACTTTC. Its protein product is CASSPQGAGANVLTF. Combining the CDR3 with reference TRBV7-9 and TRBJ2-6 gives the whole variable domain DTGVSQNPRHKITKRGQNVTFRCDPISEHNRLYWYRQTLGQGPEFLTYFQNEAQLEKSRLLSDRFSAERPKGSFSTLEIQRTEQGDSAMYLCASSPQGAGANVLTFGAGSRLTVL.

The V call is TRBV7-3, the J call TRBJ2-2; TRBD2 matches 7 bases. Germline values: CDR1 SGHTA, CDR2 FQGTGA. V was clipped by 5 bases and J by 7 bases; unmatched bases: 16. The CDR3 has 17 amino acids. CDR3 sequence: CASSPEAAGLEVGELFF. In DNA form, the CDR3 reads TGTGCCAGCAGCCCCGAGGCCGCCGGACTAGAAGTCGGGGAGCTGTTTTTT. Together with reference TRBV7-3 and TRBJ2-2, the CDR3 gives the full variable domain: GAGVSQTPSNKVTEKGKYVELRCDPISGHTALYWYRQSLGQGPEFLIYFQGTGAADDSGLPNDRFFAVRPEGSVSTLKIQRTERGDSAVYLCASSPEAAGLEVGELFFGEGSRLTVL.

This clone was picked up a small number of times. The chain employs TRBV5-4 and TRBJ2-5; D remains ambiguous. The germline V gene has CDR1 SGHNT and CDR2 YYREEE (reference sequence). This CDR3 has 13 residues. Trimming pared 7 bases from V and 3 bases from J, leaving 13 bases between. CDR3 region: CASHLNREETQYF. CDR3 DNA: TGTGCCAGCCACCTGAACCGGGAAGAGACCCAGTACTTC.

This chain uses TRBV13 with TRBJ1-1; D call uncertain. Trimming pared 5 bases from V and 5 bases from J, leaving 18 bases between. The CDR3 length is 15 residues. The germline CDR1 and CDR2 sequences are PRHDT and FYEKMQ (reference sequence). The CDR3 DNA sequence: TGTGCCAGCAGCCCCACCGGGGAAATAAGGACTGAAGCTTTCTTT. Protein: CASSPTGEIRTEAFF.

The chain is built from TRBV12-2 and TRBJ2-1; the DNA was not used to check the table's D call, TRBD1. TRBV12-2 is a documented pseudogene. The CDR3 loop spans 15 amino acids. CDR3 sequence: CASRFRDSRYNEQFF. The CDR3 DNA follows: TGTGCAAGTCGCTTCAGGGACAGTCGCTACAATGAGCAGTTCTTC.

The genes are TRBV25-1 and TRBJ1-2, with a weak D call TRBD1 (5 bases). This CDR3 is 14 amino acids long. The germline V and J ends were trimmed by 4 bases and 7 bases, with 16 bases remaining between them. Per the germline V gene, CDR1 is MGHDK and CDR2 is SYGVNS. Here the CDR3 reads CASSVGRVRGGYTF. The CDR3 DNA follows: TGTGCCAGCAGTGTGGGCAGGGTGAGAGGTGGCTACACCTTC.

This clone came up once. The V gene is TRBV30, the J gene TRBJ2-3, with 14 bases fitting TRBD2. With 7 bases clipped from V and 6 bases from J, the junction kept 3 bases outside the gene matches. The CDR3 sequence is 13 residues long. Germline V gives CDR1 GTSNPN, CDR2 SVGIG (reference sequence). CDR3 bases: TGTGCCTCAAGACTAGCGGGGGGGGATACGCAGTATTTT. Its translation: CASRLAGGDTQYF.

Here the CDR3 reads CASSYGQGWNGELFF. The CDR3 DNA is TGTGCCAGCAGTTACGGGCAGGGCTGGAACGGGGAGCTGTTTTTT. The chain uses TRBV6-5 and TRBJ2-2; weak D call: TRBD1 (5 bases). The CDR3 is 15 residues long. V lost 2 bases and J 7 bases, leaving 14 bases between the germline ends. Germline CDR1 and CDR2: MNHEY and SVGAGI.

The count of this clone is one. The CDR3 region has the DNA TGTGCCAGCAGTGGGAGGACAGGGGAGACGAATGGCTACACCTTC. Translating gives CASSGRTGETNGYTF. V is TRBV2 and J is TRBJ1-2; 9 nucleotides line up with TRBD1. This CDR3 comprises 15 residues. The V gene end was trimmed by 4 bases and the J gene end by 6 bases; junction bases not matched to a gene: 9. In germline, CDR1 is SNHLY, CDR2 FYNNEI. The entire variable domain, with the rest obtained from reference TRBV2 and TRBJ1-2, is as follows: EPEVTQTPSHQVTQMGQEVILRCVPISNHLYFYWYRQILGQKVEFLVSFYNNEISEKSEIFDDQFSVERPDGSNFTLKIRSTKLEDSAMYFCASSGRTGETNGYTFGSGTRLTVV.

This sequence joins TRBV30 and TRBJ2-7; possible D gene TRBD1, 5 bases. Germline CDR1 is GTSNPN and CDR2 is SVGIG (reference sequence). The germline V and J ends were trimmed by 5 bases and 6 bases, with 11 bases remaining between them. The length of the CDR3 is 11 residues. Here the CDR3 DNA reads TGTGCCTGGCAAAGGGGCCCCGAGCAGTACTTC. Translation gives CAWQRGPEQYF.

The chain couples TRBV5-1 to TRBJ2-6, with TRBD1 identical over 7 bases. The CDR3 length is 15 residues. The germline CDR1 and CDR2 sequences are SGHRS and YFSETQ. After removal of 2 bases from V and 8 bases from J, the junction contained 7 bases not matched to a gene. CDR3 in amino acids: CASSLGQGVSNVLTF. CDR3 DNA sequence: TGCGCCAGCAGCTTAGGGCAGGGGGTATCCAACGTCCTGACTTTC.

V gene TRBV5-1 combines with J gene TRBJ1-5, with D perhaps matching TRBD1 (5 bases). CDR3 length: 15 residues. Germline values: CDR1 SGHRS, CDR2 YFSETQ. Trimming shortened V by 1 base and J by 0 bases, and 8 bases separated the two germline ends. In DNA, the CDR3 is TGCGCCAGCAGCTTGACGGGGGATAGCAATCAGCCCCAGCATTTT. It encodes CASSLTGDSNQPQHF. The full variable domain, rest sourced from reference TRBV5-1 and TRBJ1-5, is KAGVTQTPRYLIKTRGQQVTLSCSPISGHRSVSWYQQTPGQGLQFLFEYFSETQRNKGNFPGRFSGRQFSNSRSEMNVSTLELGDSALYLCASSLTGDSNQPQHFGDGTRLSIL.

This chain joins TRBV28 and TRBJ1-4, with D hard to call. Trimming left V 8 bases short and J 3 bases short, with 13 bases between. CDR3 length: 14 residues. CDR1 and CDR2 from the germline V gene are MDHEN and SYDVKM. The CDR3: CASFGSAANEKLFF. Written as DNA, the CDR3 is TGTGCCAGCTTTGGCTCCGCAGCTAATGAAAAACTGTTTTTT.

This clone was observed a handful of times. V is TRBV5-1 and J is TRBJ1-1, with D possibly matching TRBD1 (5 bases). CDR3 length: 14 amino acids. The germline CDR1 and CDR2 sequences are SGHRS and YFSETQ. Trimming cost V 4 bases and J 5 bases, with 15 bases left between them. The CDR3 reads CASSGPQGRTEAFF. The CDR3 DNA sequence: TGCGCCAGCAGCGGCCCCCAGGGTAGGACTGAAGCTTTCTTT.

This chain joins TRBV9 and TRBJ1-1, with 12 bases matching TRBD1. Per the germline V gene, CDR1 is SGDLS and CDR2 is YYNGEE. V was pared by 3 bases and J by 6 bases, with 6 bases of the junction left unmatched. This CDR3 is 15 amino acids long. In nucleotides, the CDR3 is TGTGCCAGCAGCGGGGACAGGGGGCGTAAGTCTGAAGCTTTCTTT. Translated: CASSGDRGRKSEAFF.

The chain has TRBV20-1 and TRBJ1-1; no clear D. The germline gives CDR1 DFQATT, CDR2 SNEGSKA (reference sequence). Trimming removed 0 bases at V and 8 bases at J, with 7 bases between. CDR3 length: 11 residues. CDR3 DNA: TGCAGTGCTAGAGATAGGAGGGAAGCTTTCTTT. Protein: CSARDRREAFF.